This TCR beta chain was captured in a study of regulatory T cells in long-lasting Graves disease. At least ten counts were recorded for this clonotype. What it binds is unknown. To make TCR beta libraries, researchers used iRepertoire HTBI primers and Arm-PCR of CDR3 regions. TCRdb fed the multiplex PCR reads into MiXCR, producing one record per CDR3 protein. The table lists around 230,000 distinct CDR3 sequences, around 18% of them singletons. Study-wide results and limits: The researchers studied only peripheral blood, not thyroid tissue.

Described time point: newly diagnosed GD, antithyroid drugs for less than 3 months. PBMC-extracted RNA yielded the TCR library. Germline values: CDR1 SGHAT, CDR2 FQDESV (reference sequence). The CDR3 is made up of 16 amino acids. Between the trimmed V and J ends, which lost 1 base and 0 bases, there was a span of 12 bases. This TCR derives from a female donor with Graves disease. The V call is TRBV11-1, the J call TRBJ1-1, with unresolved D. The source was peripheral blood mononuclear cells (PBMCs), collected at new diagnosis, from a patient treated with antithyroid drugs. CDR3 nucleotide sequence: TGTGCCAGCAGCTTAGACAGCCTATTAATGAACACTGAAGCTTTCTTT. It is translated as CASSLDSLLMNTEAFF.